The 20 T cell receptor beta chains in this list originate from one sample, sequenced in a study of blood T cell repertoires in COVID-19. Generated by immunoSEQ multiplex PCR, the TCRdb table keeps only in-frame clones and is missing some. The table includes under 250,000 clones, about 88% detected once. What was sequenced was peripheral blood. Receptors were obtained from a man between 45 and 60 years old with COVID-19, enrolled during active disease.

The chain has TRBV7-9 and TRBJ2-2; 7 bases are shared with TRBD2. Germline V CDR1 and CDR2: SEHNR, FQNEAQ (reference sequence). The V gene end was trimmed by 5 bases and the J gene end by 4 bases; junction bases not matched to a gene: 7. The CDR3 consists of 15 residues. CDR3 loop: CASSPVRGVTGELFF. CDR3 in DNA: TGTGCCAGCAGCCCGGTCCGGGGGGTCACCGGGGAGCTGTTTTTT.

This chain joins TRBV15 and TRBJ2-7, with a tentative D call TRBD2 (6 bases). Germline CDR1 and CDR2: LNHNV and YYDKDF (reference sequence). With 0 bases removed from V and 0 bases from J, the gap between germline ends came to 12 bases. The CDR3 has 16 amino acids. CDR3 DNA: TGTGCCACCAGCAGAGACGGGGGAAAAGTCTCCTACGAGCAGTACTTC. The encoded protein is CATSRDGGKVSYEQYF.

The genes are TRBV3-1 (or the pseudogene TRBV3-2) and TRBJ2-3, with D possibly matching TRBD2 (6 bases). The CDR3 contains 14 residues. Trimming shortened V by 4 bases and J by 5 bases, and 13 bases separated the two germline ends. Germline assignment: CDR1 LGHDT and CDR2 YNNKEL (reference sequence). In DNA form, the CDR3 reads TGTGCCAGCAGCCCGGGACTCGCTGGAGATACGCAGTATTTT. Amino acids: CASSPGLAGDTQYF.

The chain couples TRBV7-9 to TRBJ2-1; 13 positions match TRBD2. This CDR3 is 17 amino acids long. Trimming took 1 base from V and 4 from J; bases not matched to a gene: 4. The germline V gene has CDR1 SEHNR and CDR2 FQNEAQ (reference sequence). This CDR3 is CASSLGGLAGYYNEQFF. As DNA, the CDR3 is TGTGCCAGCAGCTTAGGGGGACTAGCGGGATATTACAATGAGCAGTTCTTC.

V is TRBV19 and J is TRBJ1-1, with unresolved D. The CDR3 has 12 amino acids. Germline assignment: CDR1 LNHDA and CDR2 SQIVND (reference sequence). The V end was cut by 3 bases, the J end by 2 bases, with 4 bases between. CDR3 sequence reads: CASSISNTEAFF. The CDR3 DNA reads TGTGCCAGTAGTATCAGTAACACTGAAGCTTTCTTT. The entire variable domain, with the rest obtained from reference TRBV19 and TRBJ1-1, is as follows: DGGITQSPKYLFRKEGQNVTLSCEQNLNHDAMYWYRQDPGQGLRLIYYSQIVNDFQKGDIAEGYSVSREKKESFPLTVTSAQKNPTAFYLCASSISNTEAFFGQGTRLTVV.

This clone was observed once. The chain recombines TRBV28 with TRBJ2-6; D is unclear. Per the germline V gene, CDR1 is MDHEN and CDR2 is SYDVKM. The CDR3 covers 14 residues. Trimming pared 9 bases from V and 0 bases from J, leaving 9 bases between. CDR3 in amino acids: CASSESSGANVLTF. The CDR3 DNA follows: TGTGCCAGTTCCGAGAGCTCTGGGGCCAACGTCCTGACTTTC. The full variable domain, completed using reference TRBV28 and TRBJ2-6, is DVKVTQSSRYLVKRTGEKVFLECVQDMDHENMFWYRQDPGLGLRLIYFSYDVKMKEKGDIPEGYSVSREKKERFSLILESASTNQTSMYLCASSESSGANVLTFGAGSRLTVL.

The CDR3, as DNA: TGTGCCTGGAGCGAGGAGAACTATGGCTACACCTTC. This translates into CAWSEENYGYTF. The chain joins TRBV30 to TRBJ1-2, with D uncertain. This CDR3 has 12 residues. The ends were cut back, 3 bases at V and 2 bases at J, with 7 bases in the middle. The germline CDR1 and CDR2 sequences are GTSNPN and SVGIG (reference sequence). The full variable domain, with the rest looked up from reference TRBV30 and TRBJ1-2, is SQTIHQWPATLVQPVGSPLSLECTVEGTSNPNLYWYRQAAGRGLQLLFYSVGIGQISSEVPQNLSASRPQDRQFILSSKKLLLSDSGFYLCAWSEENYGYTFGSGTRLTVV.

In DNA form, the CDR3 reads TGTGCCAGCAGCTTGGGTGCGGGAGGGCCTATAGATACGCAGTATTTT. It codes for CASSLGAGGPIDTQYF. V is TRBV5-5 and J is TRBJ2-3; 9 positions match TRBD2. There are 16 residues in the CDR3. Germline-derived CDR1 and CDR2 are SGHKS and YYEKEE (reference sequence). J was trimmed by 5 bases and V by 0 bases; bases with no gene match: 7.

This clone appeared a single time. Written as DNA, the CDR3 is TGTGCCAGCACCCGTACCACTAGCGCGGGACTCAAAAACATTCAGTACTTC. Translation gives CASTRTTSAGLKNIQYF. The chain combines TRBV5-8 with TRBJ2-4; 7 positions match TRBD2. The V and J ends lost 6 bases and 3 bases, in that order; junction bases with no gene match: 15. The CDR3 is made up of 17 amino acids. Looked up from germline, CDR1 is SGHTS and CDR2 is YDEGEE. Drawing the rest from reference TRBV5-8 and TRBJ2-4, the complete variable domain is EAGVTQSPTHLIKTRGQQATLRCSPISGHTSVYWYQQALGLGLQFLLWYDEGEERNRGNFPPRFSGRQFPNYSSELNVNALELEDSALYLCASTRTTSAGLKNIQYFGAGTRLSVL.

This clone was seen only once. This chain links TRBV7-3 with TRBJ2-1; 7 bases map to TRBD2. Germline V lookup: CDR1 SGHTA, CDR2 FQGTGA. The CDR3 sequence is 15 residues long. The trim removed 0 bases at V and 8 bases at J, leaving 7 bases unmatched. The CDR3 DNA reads TGTGCCAGCAGCTTAACGGTGGGAGGGCCCGATGAGCAGTTCTTC. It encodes CASSLTVGGPDEQFF. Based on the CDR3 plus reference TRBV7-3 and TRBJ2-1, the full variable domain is GAGVSQTPSNKVTEKGKYVELRCDPISGHTALYWYRQSLGQGPEFLIYFQGTGAADDSGLPNDRFFAVRPEGSVSTLKIQRTERGDSAVYLCASSLTVGGPDEQFFGPGTRLTVL.

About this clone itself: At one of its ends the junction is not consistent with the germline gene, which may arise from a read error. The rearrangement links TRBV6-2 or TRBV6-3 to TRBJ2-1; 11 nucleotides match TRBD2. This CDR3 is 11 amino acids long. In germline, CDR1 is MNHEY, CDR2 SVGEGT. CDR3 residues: CASSSGLAALF. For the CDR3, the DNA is TGTGCCAGCAGCTCGGGACTAGCGGCCCTCTTC.

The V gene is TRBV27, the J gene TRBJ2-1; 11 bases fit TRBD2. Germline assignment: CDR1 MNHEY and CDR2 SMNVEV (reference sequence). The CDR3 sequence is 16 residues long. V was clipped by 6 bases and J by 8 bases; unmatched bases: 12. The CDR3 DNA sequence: TGTGCCAGCAGGGGGTTAGCGGGAGGGCCGGTCGATGAGCAGTTCTTC. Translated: CASRGLAGGPVDEQFF.

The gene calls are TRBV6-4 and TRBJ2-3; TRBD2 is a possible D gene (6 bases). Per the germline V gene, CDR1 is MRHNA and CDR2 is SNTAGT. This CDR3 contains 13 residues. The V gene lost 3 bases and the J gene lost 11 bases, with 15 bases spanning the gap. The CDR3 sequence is CASSEDGAGWQYF. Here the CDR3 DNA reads TGTGCCAGCAGTGAGGACGGGGCGGGGTGGCAGTATTTT.

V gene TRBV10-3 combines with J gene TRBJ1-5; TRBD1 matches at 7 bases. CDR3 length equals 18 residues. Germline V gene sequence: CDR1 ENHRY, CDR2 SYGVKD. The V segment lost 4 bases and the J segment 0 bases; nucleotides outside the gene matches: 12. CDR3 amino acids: CAISGPPGQTYSNQPQHF. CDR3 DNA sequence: TGTGCCATCAGTGGTCCCCCGGGACAGACTTATAGCAATCAGCCCCAGCATTTT.

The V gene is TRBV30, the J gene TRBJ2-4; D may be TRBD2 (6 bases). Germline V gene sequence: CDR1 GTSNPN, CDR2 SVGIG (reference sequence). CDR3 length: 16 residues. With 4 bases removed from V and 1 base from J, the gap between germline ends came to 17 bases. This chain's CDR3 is CAWNDFGGRAKNIQYF. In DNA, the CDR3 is TGTGCCTGGAACGACTTCGGGGGTCGGGCCAAAAACATTCAGTACTTC.

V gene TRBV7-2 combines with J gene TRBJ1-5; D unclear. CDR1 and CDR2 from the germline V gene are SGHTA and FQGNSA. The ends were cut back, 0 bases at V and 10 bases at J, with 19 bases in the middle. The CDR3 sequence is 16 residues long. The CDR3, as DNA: TGTGCCAGCAGCTTAGCTGTCCATTCAACTGGTAGTCCCCAGCATTTT. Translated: CASSLAVHSTGSPQHF. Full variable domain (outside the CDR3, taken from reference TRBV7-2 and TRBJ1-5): GAGVSQSPSNKVTEKGKDVELRCDPISGHTALYWYRQSLGQGLEFLIYFQGNSAPDKSGLPSDRFSAERTGGSVSTLTIQRTQQEDSAVYLCASSLAVHSTGSPQHFGDGTRLSIL.

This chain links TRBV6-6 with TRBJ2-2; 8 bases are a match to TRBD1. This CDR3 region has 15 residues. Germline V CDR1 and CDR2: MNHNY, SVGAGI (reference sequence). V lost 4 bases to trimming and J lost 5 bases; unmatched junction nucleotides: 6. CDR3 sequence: CASSLRQGQTGELFF. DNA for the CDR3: TGTGCCAGCAGTTTACGACAGGGGCAGACCGGGGAGCTGTTTTTT.

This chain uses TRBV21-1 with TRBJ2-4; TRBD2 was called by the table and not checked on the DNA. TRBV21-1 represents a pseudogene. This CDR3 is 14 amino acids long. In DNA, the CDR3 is TGTGCCAGCAGCAAGGGGGCGGGAGGCCCCCCCCAGTACTTC. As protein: CASSKGAGGPPQYF.

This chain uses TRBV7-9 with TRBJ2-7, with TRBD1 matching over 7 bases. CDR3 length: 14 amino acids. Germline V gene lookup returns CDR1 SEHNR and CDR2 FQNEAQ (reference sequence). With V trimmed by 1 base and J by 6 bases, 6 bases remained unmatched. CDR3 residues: CASSLGETGPEQYF. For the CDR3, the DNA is TGTGCCAGCAGCTTAGGGGAGACAGGGCCCGAGCAGTACTTC.

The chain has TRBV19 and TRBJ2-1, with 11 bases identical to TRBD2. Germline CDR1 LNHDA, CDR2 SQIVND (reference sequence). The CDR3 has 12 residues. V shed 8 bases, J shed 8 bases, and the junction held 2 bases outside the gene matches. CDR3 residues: CASRLAGYEQFF. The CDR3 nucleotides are TGTGCCAGTCGACTAGCGGGATATGAGCAGTTCTTC.